The clone carrying this T cell receptor beta chain was counted ten times or more. This entry belongs to a study of neurological immune-mediated disorders. CDR3 length: 15 residues. The V end was cut by 3 bases, the J end by 6 bases, with 12 bases between. The sample's time point: technical triplicate 3. It was from 2 million PBMCs stored at -80 C that the unsorted libraries were obtained. TCRdb redid the calling of the 5' RACE reads with MiXCR, one entry per CDR3 protein. The sample records about 44,000 distinct CDR3 sequences, roughly 21% being singletons. The chain uses TRBV12-3 or TRBV12-4 and TRBJ1-6; D may be TRBD1 (6 bases). The sample consisted of PBMCs. The clonotype comes from a man between 60 and 70 years old with HTLV-1-associated myelopathy (HAM/TSP). The CDR3 region has the DNA TGTGCCAGCAGTTTGGACAGCGGTTTTAATTCACCCCTCCACTTT. It specifies CASSLDSGFNSPLHF.